Listed here are 5 T cell receptor beta chains from one sample, sequenced in a study of T cells in Graves' hyperthyroidism and ophthalmopathy. The CDR3 regions of TCR beta were amplified from RNA transcripts. Researchers ran a first-round RT-PCR on the TCR CDR3 using the HTBI primer set. TCRdb re-derived calls from the multiplex PCR reads in MiXCR, one entry per CDR3 protein. The sample consists of hundreds of thousands of distinct CDR3 sequences, around a quarter of them appearing once. The specimen was blood. The receptors stem from a man in his fifties with Graves' hyperthyroidism.

This clonotype showed up just a few times. The J gene is TRBJ1-2, the V gene TRBV30, with TRBD1 matching over 7 bases. The CDR3 sequence is 11 residues long. Germline V lookup: CDR1 GTSNPN, CDR2 SVGIG (reference sequence). The V and J ends lost 5 bases and 3 bases, in that order; junction bases with no gene match: 0. The CDR3 is CAWGTDYGYTF. CDR3 coding DNA: TGTGCCTGGGGGACAGACTATGGCTACACCTTC.

Comment on this clonotype: A junction end diverges from the germline sequence, so it may reflect a read error. This sequence joins TRBV7-2 and TRBJ1-2; possibly TRBD1 for D (5 bases). Per the germline V gene, CDR1 is SGHTA and CDR2 is FQGNSA. The CDR3 totals 13 residues. The CDR3 coding sequence is TGCGCCAGCAGCTCAGGGACGGTCTTTGGCTACGCCTTC. Residues: CASSSGTVFGYAF.

A few counts support this clonotype. The CDR3 sequence is CASKTGTQISYEQYF. CDR3 nucleotides: TGTGCCAGCAAAACCGGGACACAGATATCCTACGAGCAGTACTTC. The chain uses TRBV2 and TRBJ2-7, with TRBD1 as a possible D gene (6 bases). The V and J ends lost 7 bases and 1 base respectively, with 17 bases between them. The length of the CDR3 is 15 residues. The germline V gene has CDR1 SNHLY and CDR2 FYNNEI.

The rearrangement links TRBV6-1 to TRBJ1-1; the D is unclear. The germline V gene has CDR1 MNHNS and CDR2 SASEGT. Trimming shortened V by 7 bases and J by 7 bases, and 7 bases separated the two germline ends. This CDR3 has 10 amino acids. CDR3 region: CASTMNEAFF. The CDR3 DNA follows: TGTGCCAGCACCATGAATGAAGCTTTCTTT.

The CDR3 region has the DNA TGTGCCAGCAAGGGCGAAAGGATCCAAGAGACCCAGTACTTC. This gives the protein CASKGERIQETQYF. The V and J genes are TRBV2 and TRBJ2-5; D ambiguous. This CDR3 has 14 residues. In germline, CDR1 is SNHLY, CDR2 FYNNEI. The V end was cut by 7 bases, the J end by 1 base, with 13 bases between.